The clone carrying this T cell receptor (beta chain) has just a few counts. Its specificity is not known. Germline V gene data show CDR1 as MNHEY and CDR2 as SVGEGT. The CDR3 loop spans 15 amino acids. V lost 6 bases and J 7 bases, leaving 19 bases between the germline ends. Each CDR3 protein gets one entry after TCRdb re-called the 5' RACE reads with MiXCR. The sample includes 620,000 or so distinct CDR3 sequences, about 17% of them seen just once. The data are from a study of T cells after yellow fever vaccination. Study conclusions and caveats: Clonotypes shared by both compartments, CD4 and CD8, made up a small share. Booster sampling recovered most clones from primary vaccination (around 96% CD4, around 88% CD8).

The chain uses TRBV6-2 or TRBV6-3 and TRBJ2-1, with a possible D match to TRBD1 (5 bases). This clonotype was obtained from a man younger than 35 who received the YFV17D yellow fever vaccine. Sequences were derived from PBMCs, sampled 5 to 6 days after the first yellow fever vaccination. The CDR3 reads CASRRLTASGNEQFF. CDR3 DNA sequence: TGTGCCAGCAGGAGACTGACAGCCTCTGGGAATGAGCAGTTCTTC.